This T cell receptor (beta chain) is from a study of Ad26.COV2.S vaccination and SARS-CoV-2 variants. The overall study: The COV1001 Ad26.COV2.S trial arm included the donor.

Treatment of the sample: about 20 received Ad26.COV2.S at low or high dose, single or two shots; about 5 received placebo; per-sample allocation not given. Sampling happened 63 days after the first vaccine or placebo injection. Recruitment in Boston yielded a donor of adult age, 18-55 years. The repertoire was sequenced with immunoSEQ multiplex PCR; TCRdb's copy has only in-frame clones and lacks some. The table lists hundreds of thousands of clones, 70% to 90% of them singletons. This CDR3 spans 14 amino acids. V gave up 4 bases and J gave up 9 bases, with 17 bases separating them. Germline V gene lookup returns CDR1 SGHNT and CDR2 YYREEE (reference sequence). A remark on this clone: Antigen specificity is unknown.

Study-wide points: People who got the vaccine had more spike-specific TCR breadth than people who got placebo. TCR breadth and depth estimates may have understated total T cell responses.

Sequencing was performed on peripheral blood, taken in a trial of Ad26.COV2.S vaccine versus placebo. The clonotype comes from a person between 18 and 59 years old who received the Ad26.COV2.S COVID-19 vaccine or a placebo. The chain is built from TRBV5-4 and TRBJ2-1; maybe TRBD2 (5 bases). CDR3 sequence reads: CASSPVTSPPEQFF. The DNA of the CDR3 is TGTGCCAGCAGCCCCGTCACTAGTCCCCCTGAGCAGTTCTTC.